This T cell receptor beta chain stems from a study of cytomegalovirus exposure and HLA in healthy donors. Study overall: Earlier findings included roughly 120 million unique TCR beta sequences obtained from around 180 million T cells. Study observations and caveats: A missense variant in DCLRE1C was later tied to TCR beta V- and J-gene trimming. Immune exposure information comprised only CMV serostatus.

The CDR3 has 15 residues. Trimming cost V 1 base and J 5 bases; bases outside gene matches: 4. Germline V gene sequence: CDR1 MGHDK, CDR2 SYGVNS. PCR involved 60 Vbeta and 13 Jbeta primers. In the original processing: Later analysis identified tens of millions of unique TCR beta chains, approximately 10 million shared. Data came from immunoSEQ multiplex PCR; TCRdb stores just in-frame clones and leaves some out. From that table come the V and J calls and clone size; the DNA was used to work out D and trimming. The sample lists about 170,000 clones; around 80% were seen once. This clone was detected a few times. What it binds is not known.

The chain has TRBV25-1 and TRBJ1-2; TRBD1 matches 10 bases. Sequencing was carried out using PBMCs. The origin of this receptor is a female donor in good health and CMV-seronegative. The CDR3 reads CASSELDRGMYGYTF. CDR3 bases: TGTGCCAGCAGTGAATTGGACAGGGGGATGTATGGCTACACCTTC.